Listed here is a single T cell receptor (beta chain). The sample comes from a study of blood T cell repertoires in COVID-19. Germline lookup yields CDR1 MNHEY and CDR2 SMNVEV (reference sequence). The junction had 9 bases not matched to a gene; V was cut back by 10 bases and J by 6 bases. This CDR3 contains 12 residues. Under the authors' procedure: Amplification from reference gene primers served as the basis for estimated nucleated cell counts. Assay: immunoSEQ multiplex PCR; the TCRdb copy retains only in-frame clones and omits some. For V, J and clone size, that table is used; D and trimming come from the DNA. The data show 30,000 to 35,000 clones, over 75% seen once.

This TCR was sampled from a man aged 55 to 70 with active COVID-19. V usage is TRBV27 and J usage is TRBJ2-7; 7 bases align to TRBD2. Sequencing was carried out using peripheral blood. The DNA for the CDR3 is TGTGCCACCCTTGGACCGGGAGGCGAGCAGTACTTC. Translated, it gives CATLGPGGEQYF.